The clone carrying this T cell receptor beta chain was counted a single time. Its antigen is unidentified. This entry comes from a study of T cell repertoires in cytomegalovirus infection. Study-wide context: As its CMV epitopes, the study selected recently identified HLA-C-restricted and well-studied HLA-B-restricted targets. It was the public TCR beta signatures that indicated both CMV infection and matching HLA type.

MiXCR, run by TCRdb on the reads, gives a single entry per CDR3 protein. The sample includes approximately 24,000 distinct CDR3 sequences, 22% of them seen just once. Whole-study results and caveats: Predominance within the ex vivo response was attributable to HLA-C-restricted CMV-specific TCR beta clonotypes. Cumulative public TCR beta family frequency identified CMV carriers with the relevant HLA.

The TCR sequence derives from a human donor in good health (CMV status not recorded). Some clones in this sample may be carry-over from other donors' samples. This sample comprised CD8+ T cells from cultured PBMCs, obtained from culture after CMV antigen stimulation.

The CDR3 DNA follows: TGTGCCAGCAGTCTGGACACTGCCTCCTACGAGCAGTACTTC. The encoded protein is CASSLDTASYEQYF. The chain has TRBV2 and TRBJ2-7; D may be TRBD1 (5 bases). V was shortened by 5 bases and J by 0 bases, with 11 bases between the two germline ends. The germline V gene has CDR1 SNHLY and CDR2 FYNNEI. The CDR3 runs to 14 residues.